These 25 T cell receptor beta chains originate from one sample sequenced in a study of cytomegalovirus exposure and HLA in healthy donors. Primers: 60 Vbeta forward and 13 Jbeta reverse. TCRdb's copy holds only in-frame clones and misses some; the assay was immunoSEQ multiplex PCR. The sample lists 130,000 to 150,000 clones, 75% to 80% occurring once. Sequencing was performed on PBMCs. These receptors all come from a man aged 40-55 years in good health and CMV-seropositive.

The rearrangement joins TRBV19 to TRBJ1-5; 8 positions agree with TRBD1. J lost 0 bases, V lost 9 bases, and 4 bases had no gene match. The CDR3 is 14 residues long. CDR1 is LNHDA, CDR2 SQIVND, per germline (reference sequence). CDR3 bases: TGTGCCAGCCGAGACAGGGGTAGCAATCAGCCCCAGCATTTT. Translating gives CASRDRGSNQPQHF.

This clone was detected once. The CDR3 region is CASRVAGGRTNNEQFF. CDR3 sequence (DNA): TGTGCCAGCAGGGTAGCGGGAGGCCGGACTAACAATGAGCAGTTCTTC. The chain has TRBV27 and TRBJ2-1; 10 bases fit TRBD2. The germline gives CDR1 MNHEY, CDR2 SMNVEV (reference sequence). This CDR3 has 16 residues. V was pared by 6 bases and J by 5 bases, with 10 bases of the junction left unmatched.

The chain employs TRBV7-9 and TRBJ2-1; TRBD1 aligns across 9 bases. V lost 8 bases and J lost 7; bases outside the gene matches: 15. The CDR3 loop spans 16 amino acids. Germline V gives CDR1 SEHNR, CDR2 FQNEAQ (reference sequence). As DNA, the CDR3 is TGTGCCAGCCAACATACACCGACAGGGGGAGGGAATGAGCAGTTCTTC. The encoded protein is CASQHTPTGGGNEQFF.

This CDR3 is CASSRAGLVSGANVLTF. As DNA, the CDR3 is TGTGCCAGTAGCAGGGCAGGCTTGGTATCTGGGGCCAACGTCCTGACTTTC. The V call is TRBV19, the J call TRBJ2-6, with a tentative D call TRBD1 (5 bases). The germline V gene encodes CDR1 LNHDA and CDR2 SQIVND (reference sequence). V was pared by 6 bases and J by 1 base, with 16 bases between. This CDR3 contains 17 residues.

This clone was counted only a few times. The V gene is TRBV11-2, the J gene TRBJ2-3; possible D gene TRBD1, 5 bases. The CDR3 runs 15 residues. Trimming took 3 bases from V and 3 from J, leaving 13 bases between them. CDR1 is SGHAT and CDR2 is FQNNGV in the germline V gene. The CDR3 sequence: CASSFDGYRTDTQYF. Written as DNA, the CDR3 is TGTGCCAGCAGCTTCGACGGCTACAGGACAGATACGCAGTATTTT.

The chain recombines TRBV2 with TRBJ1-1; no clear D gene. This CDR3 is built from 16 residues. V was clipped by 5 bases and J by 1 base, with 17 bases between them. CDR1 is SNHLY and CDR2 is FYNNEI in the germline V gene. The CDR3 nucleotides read TGTGCCAGCAGTCTCTTAGGATACGCAGGGAACACTGAAGCTTTCTTT. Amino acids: CASSLLGYAGNTEAFF.

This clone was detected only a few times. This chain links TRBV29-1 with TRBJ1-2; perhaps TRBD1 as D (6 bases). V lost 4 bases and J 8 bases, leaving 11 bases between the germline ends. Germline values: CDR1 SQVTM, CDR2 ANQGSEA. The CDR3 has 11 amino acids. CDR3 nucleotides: TGCAGCGTTGGAGCAGGGGTGGGCTACACCTTC. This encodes CSVGAGVGYTF.

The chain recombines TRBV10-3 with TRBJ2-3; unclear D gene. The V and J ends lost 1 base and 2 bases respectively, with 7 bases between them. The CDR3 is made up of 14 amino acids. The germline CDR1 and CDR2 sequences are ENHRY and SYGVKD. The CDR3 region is CAISELGVTDTQYF. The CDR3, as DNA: TGTGCCATCAGTGAGTTAGGAGTCACAGATACGCAGTATTTT.

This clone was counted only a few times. As DNA, the CDR3 is TGTGCCAGCAGAGAAACGGGGAAAGGAAACTATGGCTACACCTTC. Translated: CASRETGKGNYGYTF. The chain has TRBV6-1 and TRBJ1-2; D is unresolved. This CDR3 region has 15 residues. The V gene's germline CDR1 is MNHNS and CDR2 SASEGT. V lost 6 bases and J lost 2, with 16 bases in between.

The CDR3 region has the DNA TGCGCCAGCAGTCCCGGACTGGTCCACTACGAGCAGTACTTC. This gives the protein CASSPGLVHYEQYF. The chain combines TRBV10-1 with TRBJ2-7; possibly TRBD2 for D (5 bases). The CDR3 covers 14 residues. The V end lost 5 bases, the J end lost 3 bases, and 14 bases lay between the germline ends. The germline V gene has CDR1 WNHNN and CDR2 SYGVQD (reference sequence).

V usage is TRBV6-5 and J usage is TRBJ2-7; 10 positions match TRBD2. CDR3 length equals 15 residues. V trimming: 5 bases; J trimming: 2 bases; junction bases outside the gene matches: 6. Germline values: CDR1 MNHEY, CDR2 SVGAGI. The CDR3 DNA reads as TGTGCCAGCAGTCCAACTAGCGGGACTGCCTACGAGCAGTACTTC. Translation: CASSPTSGTAYEQYF.

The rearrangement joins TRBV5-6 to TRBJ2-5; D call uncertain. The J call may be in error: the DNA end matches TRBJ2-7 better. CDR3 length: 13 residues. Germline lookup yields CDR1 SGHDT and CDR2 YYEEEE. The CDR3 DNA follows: TGTGCCAGCAGCTTGGCCAACGTATACGAGCAGTACTTC. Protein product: CASSLANVYEQYF.

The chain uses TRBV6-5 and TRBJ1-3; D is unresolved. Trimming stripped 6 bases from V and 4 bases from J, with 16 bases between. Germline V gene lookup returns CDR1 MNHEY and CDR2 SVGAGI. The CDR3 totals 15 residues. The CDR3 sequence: CASSLVSRGGNTIYF. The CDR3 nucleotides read TGTGCCAGCAGCTTGGTGTCCAGAGGAGGAAACACCATATATTTT.

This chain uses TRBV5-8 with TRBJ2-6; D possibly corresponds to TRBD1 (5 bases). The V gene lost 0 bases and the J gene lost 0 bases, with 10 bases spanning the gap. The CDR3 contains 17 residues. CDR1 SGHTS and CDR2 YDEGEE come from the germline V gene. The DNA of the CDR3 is TGTGCCAGCAGCTTGGTCAGGGTTTACTCTGGGGCCAACGTCCTGACTTTC. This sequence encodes CASSLVRVYSGANVLTF.

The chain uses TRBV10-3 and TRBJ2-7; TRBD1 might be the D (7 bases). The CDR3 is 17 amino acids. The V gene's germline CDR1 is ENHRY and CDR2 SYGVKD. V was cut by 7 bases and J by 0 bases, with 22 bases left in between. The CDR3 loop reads CAITPGPGAGGSYEQYF. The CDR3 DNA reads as TGTGCCATCACCCCGGGGCCGGGGGCAGGGGGCTCCTACGAGCAGTACTTC.

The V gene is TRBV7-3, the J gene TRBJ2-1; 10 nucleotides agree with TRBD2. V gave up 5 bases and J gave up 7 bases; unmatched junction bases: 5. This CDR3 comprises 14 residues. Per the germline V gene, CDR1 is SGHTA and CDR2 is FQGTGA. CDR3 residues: CASSPGLATNEQFF. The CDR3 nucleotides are TGTGCCAGCAGCCCGGGACTAGCGACTAATGAGCAGTTCTTC.

This chain's CDR3 is CASRLRQGLGNTIYF. DNA for the CDR3: TGTGCCAGCAGACTCCGACAGGGCCTGGGAAACACCATATATTTT. This sequence joins TRBV6-5 and TRBJ1-3; 7 nucleotides align to TRBD1. CDR3 length: 15 amino acids. J was trimmed by 4 bases and V by 6 bases; bases with no gene match: 9. Germline CDR1 reads MNHEY; CDR2 reads SVGAGI.

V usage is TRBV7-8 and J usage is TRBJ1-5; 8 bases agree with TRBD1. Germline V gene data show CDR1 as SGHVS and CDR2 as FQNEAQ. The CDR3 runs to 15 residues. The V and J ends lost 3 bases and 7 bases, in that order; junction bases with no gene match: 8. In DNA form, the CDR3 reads TGTGCCAGCAGCTTTGGGACAGGACTTGGGCAGCCCCAGCATTTT. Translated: CASSFGTGLGQPQHF.

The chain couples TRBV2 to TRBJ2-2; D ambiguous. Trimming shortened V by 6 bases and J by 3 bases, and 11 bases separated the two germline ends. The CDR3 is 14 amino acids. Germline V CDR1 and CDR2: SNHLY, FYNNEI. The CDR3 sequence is CASRPTEDTGELFF. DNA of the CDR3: TGTGCCAGCAGACCGACTGAAGACACCGGGGAGCTGTTTTTT.

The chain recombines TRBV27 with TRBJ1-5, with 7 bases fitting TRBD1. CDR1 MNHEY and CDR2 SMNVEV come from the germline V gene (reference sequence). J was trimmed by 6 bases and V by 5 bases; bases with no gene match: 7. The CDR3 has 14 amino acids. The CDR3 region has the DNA TGTGCCAGCAGTGTTGGACAGGCAAGTCAGCCCCAGCATTTT. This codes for CASSVGQASQPQHF.

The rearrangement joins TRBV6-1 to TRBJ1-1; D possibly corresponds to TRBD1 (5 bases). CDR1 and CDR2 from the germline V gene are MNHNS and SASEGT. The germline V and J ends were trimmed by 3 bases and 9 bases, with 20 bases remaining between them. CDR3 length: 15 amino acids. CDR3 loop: CASSESQGRTSKAFF. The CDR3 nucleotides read TGTGCCAGCAGTGAGAGTCAGGGCAGAACATCTAAAGCTTTCTTT.

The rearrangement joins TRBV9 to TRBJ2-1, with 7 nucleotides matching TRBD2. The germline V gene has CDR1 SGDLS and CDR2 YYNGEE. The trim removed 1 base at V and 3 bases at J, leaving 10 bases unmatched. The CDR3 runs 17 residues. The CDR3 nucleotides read TGTGCCAGCAGCGTACCCGGGGGGAGCGGATTCTACAATGAGCAGTTCTTC. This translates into CASSVPGGSGFYNEQFF.

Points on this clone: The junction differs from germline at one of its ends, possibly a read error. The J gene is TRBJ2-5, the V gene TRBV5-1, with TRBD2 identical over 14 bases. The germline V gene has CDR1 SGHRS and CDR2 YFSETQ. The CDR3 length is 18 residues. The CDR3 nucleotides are TGCGCCAGCAGCTTGGGAGGGACTAGCGGGAGCGAACAAGAGGCCCAGTACTTC. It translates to CASSLGGTSGSEQEAQYF.

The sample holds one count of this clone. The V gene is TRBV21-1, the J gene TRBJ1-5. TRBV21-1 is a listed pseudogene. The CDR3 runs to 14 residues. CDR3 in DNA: TGTGCCGGTCGCGGGACGGCTCTCAATCAGCCCCAGCATTTT. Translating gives CAGRGTALNQPQHF.

CDR3: CASSQVEYGYTF. DNA of the CDR3: TGCGCCAGCAGCCAAGTAGAGTATGGCTACACCTTC. The rearrangement joins TRBV4-1 to TRBJ1-2; D unclear. Germline V lookup: CDR1 MGHRA, CDR2 YSYEKL. V shed 1 base and J shed 5 bases, with 5 bases lying between them. The CDR3 length is 12 residues.